A selection of T cell receptor beta chains follows, all from one sample in a study of OX40 agonist ivuxolimab in advanced cancers. The assay was immunoSEQ multiplex PCR, and TCRdb's table has in-frame clones only and misses some. Of about 36,000 clones in the sample, about 77% were seen once. The sample in question was CD4+ or CD8+ T cells sorted from blood, obtained in a trial of the OX40 agonist ivuxolimab. Receptor source: an adult with an advanced solid tumor such as melanoma, head and neck, liver or kidney cancer. CDR3s include the opening cysteine and the closing phenylalanine or tryptophan. The D gene is left open where the match is weak. Size is omitted from some rows. Given values are once, few, many or a class for expanded clones.

j_call | v_call | clone_size | d_call | cdr3_nt | cdr3_aa
TRBJ2-7 | TRBV15 | - | - | TGTGCCACCAGCCGCCGACAGATACTCGAGCAGTACTTC | CATSRRQILEQYF
TRBJ2-7 | TRBV4-3 | - | - | TGCGCCAGCAGCCTACATTCCCGACAGCTGACCTACGAGCAGTACTTC | CASSLHSRQLTYEQYF
TRBJ1-2 | TRBV19 | - | TRBD1 | TGTGCCAGTAGTATGGGGACAGGGCTCGATGGCTACACCTTC | CASSMGTGLDGYTF
TRBJ1-2 | TRBV4-1 | few | - | TGCGCCAGCAGCCTCCGGACAGCAACCTATGGCTACACCTTC | CASSLRTATYGYTF
TRBJ1-1 | TRBV28 | - | TRBD1 | TGTGCCAGCAGTTTGGACAGGGGGATTCGGGAAGCTTTCTTT | CASSLDRGIREAFF
TRBJ2-7 | TRBV30 | - | - | TGTGCCTGGACCCCCCCCTACGAGCAGTACTTC | CAWTPPYEQYF
TRBJ2-7 | TRBV5-1 | - | - | TGCGCCAGCAGCTTGGAACAGTTCTACGAGCAGTACTTC | CASSLEQFYEQYF
TRBJ2-7 | TRBV7-8 | - | - | TGTGCCAGCAGCTTAGAGGAGACACTCTATGGCGAGCAGTACTTC | CASSLEETLYGEQYF
TRBJ1-1 | TRBV7-9 | once | TRBD1 | TGTGCCAGCAGCTCCGGGACAGGCCTCTCTTTCTTT | CASSSGTGLSFF
TRBJ2-5 | TRBV28 | few | - | TGTGCCAGCAACCAACCGACTCTCAGCGGGGAGACCCAGTACTTC | CASNQPTLSGETQYF
TRBJ1-2 | TRBV28 | - | - | TGTGCCAGCAGCCCTCGTGAGGTTCTAGTCTATGGCTACACCTTC | CASSPREVLVYGYTF
TRBJ2-5 | TRBV21-1 | - | - | TGTGCCAGCACTCCACAGGGGGGTCAAGAGACCCAGTACTTC | CASTPQGGQETQYF
TRBJ2-5 | TRBV28 | medium-sized | - | TGTGCCAGCAGTTCCGGGACGCTGGAGACCCAGTACTTC | CASSSGTLETQYF
TRBJ2-3 | TRBV28 | - | TRBD1 | TGTGCCAGCAGAGTAGGACAGGGCTACACAGATACGCAGTATTTT | CASRVGQGYTDTQYF
TRBJ1-5 | TRBV28 | - | - | TGTGCCAGCAGTACACACAGGGAGGGGCAGCCCCAGCATTTT | CASSTHREGQPQHF
TRBJ2-6 | TRBV27 | - | - | TGTGCCAGCGCTTATATTCTGGAGGGGTCTGGGGCCAACGTCCTGACTTTC | CASAYILEGSGANVLTF
TRBJ1-2 | TRBV4-1 | few | TRBD1 | TGCGCCAGCAGCCAAGCTCGGACAGGGACCTATGGCTACACCTTC | CASSQARTGTYGYTF
TRBJ1-4 | TRBV2 | - | - | TGTGCCAGCAGCCGACAGGACCGAACTGATGAAAAACTGTTTTTT | CASSRQDRTDEKLFF
TRBJ2-2 | TRBV30 | - | - | TGTGCCTGGGCTGGGGACGGGGAGCTGTTTTTT | CAWAGDGELFF
TRBJ1-2 | TRBV19 | - | - | TGTGCCAGTAGTATCGGGGGGGCGGATGGCTACACCTTC | CASSIGGADGYTF
TRBJ2-1 | TRBV11-2 | once | TRBD2 | TGTGCCAGCAGCCCCCGGACTAGCGGACTCCACAATGAGCAGTTCTTC | CASSPRTSGLHNEQFF
TRBJ2-2 | TRBV10-3 | - | TRBD2 | TGTGCCATCACTAGCGGGGGGGAGCTGTTTTTT | CAITSGGELFF
TRBJ1-2 | TRBV15 | - | - | TGTGCCACCAGCAGAGGTCGGGAACAGCACTATGGCTACACCTTC | CATSRGREQHYGYTF
TRBJ1-1 | TRBV7-9 | - | TRBD1 | TGTGCCAGCAGCTCCGGACAGGGAATGAACACTGAAGCTTTCTTT | CASSSGQGMNTEAFF
TRBJ2-5 | TRBV10-3 | - | - | TGTGCCATCAGTGGGACAGCAGACCAAGAGACCCAGTACTTC | CAISGTADQETQYF
TRBJ2-2 | TRBV28 | - | TRBD1 | TGTGCCAGCAGTGGCCACAGGGGGCCCGGGGAGCTGTTTTTT | CASSGHRGPGELFF
TRBJ2-7 | TRBV7-9 | - | - | TGTGCCAGCAGCTCCCCTACAGGGTTCGGTTCCTACGAGCAGTACTTC | CASSSPTGFGSYEQYF
TRBJ1-5 | TRBV2 | - | TRBD1 | TGTGCCAGCAGTGAAACCGGGACAGCTCCTTATCAGCCCCAGCATTTT | CASSETGTAPYQPQHF
TRBJ2-5 | TRBV28 | few | - | TGTGCCAGCAGTGCCGTCCTGGACAGCCGGCCCCAAGAGACCCAGTACTTC | CASSAVLDSRPQETQYF
TRBJ2-2 | TRBV6-6 | - | - | TGTGCCAGCAGTTACGTGGGGGAGCTGTTTTTT | CASSYVGELFF
TRBJ2-3 | TRBV28 | once | TRBD2 | TGTGCCAGCAGTTTATGGCCTAGCGGGTTTTCAGATACGCAGTATTTT | CASSLWPSGFSDTQYF
TRBJ2-3 | TRBV7-3 | - | - | TGTGCCAGCAGCTTATTGGGTGGGAGCACAGATACGCAGTATTTT | CASSLLGGSTDTQYF
TRBJ1-1 | TRBV10-2 | - | - | TGCGCCAGCAGGTCCGGACAGTTGAACACTGAAGCTTTCTTT | CASRSGQLNTEAFF
TRBJ2-1 | TRBV2 | - | - | TGTGCCAGCAGGAAAGGGGTGGTCTACAATGAGCAGTTCTTC | CASRKGVVYNEQFF
TRBJ2-1 | TRBV29-1 | few | - | TGCAGCGCCGTAGGGCGCGGGGAGTTCAATGAGCAGTTCTTC | CSAVGRGEFNEQFF
TRBJ1-2 | TRBV27 | - | - | TGTGCCAGCAGTTTAATCGGGATAGGGTTTAACTATGGCTACACCTTC | CASSLIGIGFNYGYTF
TRBJ1-1 | TRBV2 | medium-sized | - | TGTGCCAGCAGAGGTCTGGGGGCTTTCTTT | CASRGLGAFF
TRBJ2-7 | TRBV28 | once | TRBD1 | TGTGCCAGCAGTTTCTGGGACAGCGGCGGCGGGTCCTACGAGCAGTACTTC | CASSFWDSGGGSYEQYF
TRBJ2-3 | TRBV10-1 | - | TRBD2 | TGCGCCAGCAGTTATTCCGGACTAGCCTCAGATACGCAGTATTTT | CASSYSGLASDTQYF
TRBJ1-1 | TRBV14 | once | TRBD1 | TGTGCCAGCAGCCGAGGACAGGGAGGAATGAACACTGAAGCTTTCTTT | CASSRGQGGMNTEAFF
TRBJ2-7 | TRBV5-4 | - | - | TGTGCCAGCAGCTTCTCAGGGGGGGACGAGCAGTACTTC | CASSFSGGDEQYF
TRBJ2-7 | TRBV27 | once | TRBD1 | TGTGCCAGCAGTTTATCGGGACAGGGGCGTTCCTACGAGCAGTACTTC | CASSLSGQGRSYEQYF
TRBJ2-2 | TRBV9 | - | TRBD2 | TGTGCCAGCAGCGACGCCGGGACTAGCGGGAGAGGTGACACCGGGGAGCTGTTTTTT | CASSDAGTSGRGDTGELFF